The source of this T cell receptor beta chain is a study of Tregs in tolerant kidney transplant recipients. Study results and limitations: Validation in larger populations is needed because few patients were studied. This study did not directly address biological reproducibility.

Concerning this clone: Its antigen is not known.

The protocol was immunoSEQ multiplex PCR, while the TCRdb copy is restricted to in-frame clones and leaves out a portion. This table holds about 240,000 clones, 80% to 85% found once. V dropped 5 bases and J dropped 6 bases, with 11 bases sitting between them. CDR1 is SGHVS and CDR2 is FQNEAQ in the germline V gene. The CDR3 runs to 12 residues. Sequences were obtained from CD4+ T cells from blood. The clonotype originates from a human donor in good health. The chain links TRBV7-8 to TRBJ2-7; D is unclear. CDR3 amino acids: CASSHTLSEQYF. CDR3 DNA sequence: TGTGCCAGCAGCCATACCCTCTCCGAGCAGTACTTC.